This T cell receptor (beta chain) was sequenced during a study of CD4 T cells in relation to SARS-CoV-2 and coronaviruses. The wider study: Controls used an HIV-1 Nef peptide pool or no peptide.

CD4+ T cells from unexposed donors were obtained before the COVID-19 pandemic (2011-2018). Isolation of CD4+ T cells took place after approximately 10 days in culture. Points from the study as a whole: This crossreactivity analysis covered spike protein alone, no other viral proteins.

A remark on this clone: Its antigen is unidentified.

The CDR3 contains 14 residues. Germline loops: CDR1 SGHNT, CDR2 YYREEE (reference sequence). V gave up 0 bases and J gave up 4 bases; unmatched junction bases: 3. Method: immunoSEQ multiplex PCR; TCRdb's copy keeps in-frame clones and lacks some. The sample has more than 20,000 clones, under 70% seen once. The gene calls are TRBV5-4 and TRBJ1-2; 7 bases line up with TRBD1. This TCR was recovered from a human donor in good health. Sequencing input: CD4+ T cells from PBMCs, cultured in vitro. This CDR3 reads CASSLEGTVYGYTF. In DNA, the CDR3 is TGTGCCAGCAGCTTGGAGGGGACAGTCTATGGCTACACCTTC.